The present T cell receptor beta chain was sequenced within a study of shared clonotypes between healthy human individuals. Study-wide findings and caveats: Non-shared clonotypes had lower generation probabilities than those shared by all four donors. Researchers sampled only blood; tissue repertoires likely differ. Limitation of the genetic and exposure-history diversity represented came from the few donors.

The CDR3 length is 21 residues. Germline V gene lookup returns CDR1 LNHDA and CDR2 SQIVND (reference sequence). The junction had 15 bases not matched to a gene; V was cut back by 1 base and J by 7 bases. On this clone: Its antigen is undetermined.

Per the study methods: Owing to the provision of junction-only sequences devoid of quality scores by immunoSEQ, filtering differed. Measured with immunoSEQ multiplex PCR; TCRdb has only the in-frame clones, and not every one. D and trimming come from the DNA, and the V and J calls and clone size come from that table. The data show about 2.3 million clones, just over 90% seen once. This chain joins TRBV19 and TRBJ2-2, with 16 bases lining up with TRBD2. Sequenced input: naive CD4+ T cells from PBMCs. Subset indicated: CD45RA+ positively selected. The receptor's source is a man between 18 and 29 years old in good health. Some clones in this sample may be carry-over from other donors' samples. The CDR3 protein is CASSIGTQGLAGGPKVGELFF. The CDR3 DNA follows: TGTGCCAGTAGTATAGGAACACAGGGACTAGCGGGAGGGCCAAAGGTCGGGGAGCTGTTTTTT. The variable domain in full, with the rest retrieved from reference TRBV19 and TRBJ2-2, is DGGITQSPKYLFRKEGQNVTLSCEQNLNHDAMYWYRQDPGQGLRLIYYSQIVNDFQKGDIAEGYSVSREKKESFPLTVTSAQKNPTAFYLCASSIGTQGLAGGPKVGELFFGEGSRLTVL.